This T cell receptor beta chain was sequenced in a study of blood T cell repertoires in COVID-19. Study-level information: Specimens from acute and convalescent COVID-19 originated in the United States, Italy and Spain. The analysed material was cDNA or gDNA that came from T cells, B-cell-depleted T cells, or PBMCs.

The method was immunoSEQ multiplex PCR; TCRdb's version includes in-frame clones alone and lacks a portion of them. The sample has about 250,000 clones, roughly 86% seen once; the top ten hold roughly 1.6%. CDR1 and CDR2 from the germline V gene are SGHTA and FQGNSA. This CDR3 spans 16 amino acids. V was pared by 3 bases and J by 4 bases, with 6 bases of the junction left unmatched. This receptor was obtained from a woman between 55 and 75 years old who had recovered from COVID-19. The sequencing input was peripheral blood. V gene TRBV7-2 combines with J gene TRBJ2-3, with TRBD2 matching over 11 bases. In nucleotides, the CDR3 is TGTGCCAGCAGCTTTACTAGCGGGGGCTACGCAGATACGCAGTATTTT. Translation gives CASSFTSGGYADTQYF.